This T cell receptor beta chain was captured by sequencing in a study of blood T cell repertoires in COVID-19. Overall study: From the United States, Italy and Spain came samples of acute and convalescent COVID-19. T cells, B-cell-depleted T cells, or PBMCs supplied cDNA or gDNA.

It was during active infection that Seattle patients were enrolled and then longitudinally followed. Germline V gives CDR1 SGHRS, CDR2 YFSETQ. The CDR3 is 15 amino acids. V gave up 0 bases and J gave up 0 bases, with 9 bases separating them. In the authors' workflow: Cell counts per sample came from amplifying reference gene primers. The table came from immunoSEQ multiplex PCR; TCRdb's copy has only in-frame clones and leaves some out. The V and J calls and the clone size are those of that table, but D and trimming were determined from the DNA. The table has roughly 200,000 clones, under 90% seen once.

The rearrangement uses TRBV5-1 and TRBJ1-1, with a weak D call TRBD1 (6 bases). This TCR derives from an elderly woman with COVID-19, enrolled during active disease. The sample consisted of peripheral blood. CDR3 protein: CASSLGDKLNTEAFF. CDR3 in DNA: TGCGCCAGCAGCTTGGGGGACAAACTGAACACTGAAGCTTTCTTT.